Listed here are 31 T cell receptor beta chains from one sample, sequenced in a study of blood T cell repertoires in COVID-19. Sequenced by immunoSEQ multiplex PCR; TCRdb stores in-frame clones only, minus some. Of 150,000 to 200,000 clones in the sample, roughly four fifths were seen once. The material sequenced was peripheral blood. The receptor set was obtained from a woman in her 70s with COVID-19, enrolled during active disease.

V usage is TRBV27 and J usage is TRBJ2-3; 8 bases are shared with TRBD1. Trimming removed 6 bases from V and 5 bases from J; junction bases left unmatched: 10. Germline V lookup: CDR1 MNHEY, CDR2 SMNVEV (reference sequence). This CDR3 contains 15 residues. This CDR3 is CASSRPTDRGDTQYF. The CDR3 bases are TGTGCCAGCAGCCGTCCTACCGACAGGGGAGATACGCAGTATTTT.

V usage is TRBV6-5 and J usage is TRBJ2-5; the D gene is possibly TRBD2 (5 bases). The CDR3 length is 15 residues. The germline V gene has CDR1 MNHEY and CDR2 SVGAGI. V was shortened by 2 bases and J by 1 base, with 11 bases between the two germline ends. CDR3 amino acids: CASSYGGFTQETQYF. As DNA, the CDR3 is TGTGCCAGCAGTTACGGAGGTTTCACCCAAGAGACCCAGTACTTC.

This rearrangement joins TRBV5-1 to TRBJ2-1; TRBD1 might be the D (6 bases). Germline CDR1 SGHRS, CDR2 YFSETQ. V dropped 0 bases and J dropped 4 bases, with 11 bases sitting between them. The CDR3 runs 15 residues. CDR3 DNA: TGCGCCAGCAGCTTGGAAGGGCAGGGGTACAATGAGCAGTTCTTC. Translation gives CASSLEGQGYNEQFF. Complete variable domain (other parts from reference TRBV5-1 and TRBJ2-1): KAGVTQTPRYLIKTRGQQVTLSCSPISGHRSVSWYQQTPGQGLQFLFEYFSETQRNKGNFPGRFSGRQFSNSRSEMNVSTLELGDSALYLCASSLEGQGYNEQFFGPGTRLTVL.

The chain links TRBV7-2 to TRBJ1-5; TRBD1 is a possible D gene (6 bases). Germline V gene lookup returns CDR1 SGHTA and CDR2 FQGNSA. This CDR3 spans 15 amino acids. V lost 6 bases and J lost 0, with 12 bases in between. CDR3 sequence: CASSYQGHSNQPQHF. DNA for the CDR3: TGTGCCAGCAGTTACCAGGGGCATAGCAATCAGCCCCAGCATTTT. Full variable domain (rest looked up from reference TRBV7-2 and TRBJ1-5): GAGVSQSPSNKVTEKGKDVELRCDPISGHTALYWYRQSLGQGLEFLIYFQGNSAPDKSGLPSDRFSAERTGGSVSTLTIQRTQQEDSAVYLCASSYQGHSNQPQHFGDGTRLSIL.

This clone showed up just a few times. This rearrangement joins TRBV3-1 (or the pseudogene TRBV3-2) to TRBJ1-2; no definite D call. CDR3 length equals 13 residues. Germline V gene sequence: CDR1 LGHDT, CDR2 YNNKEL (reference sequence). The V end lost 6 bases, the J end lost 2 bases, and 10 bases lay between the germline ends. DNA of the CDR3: TGTGCCAGCAGGCCCACAGCAAACTATGGCTACACCTTC. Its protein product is CASRPTANYGYTF.

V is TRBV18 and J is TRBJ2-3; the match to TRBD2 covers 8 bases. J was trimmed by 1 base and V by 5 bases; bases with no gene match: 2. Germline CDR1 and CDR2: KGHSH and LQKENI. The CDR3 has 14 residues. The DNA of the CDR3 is TGTGCCAGCTCAACGACTAGCGGCACAGATACGCAGTATTTT. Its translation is CASSTTSGTDTQYF.

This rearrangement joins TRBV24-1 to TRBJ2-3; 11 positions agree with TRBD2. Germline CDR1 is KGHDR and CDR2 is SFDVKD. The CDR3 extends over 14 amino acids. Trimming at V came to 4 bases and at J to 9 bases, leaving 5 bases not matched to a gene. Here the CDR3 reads CATSDPSGRYTQYF. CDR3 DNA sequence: TGTGCCACCAGTGACCCTAGCGGGAGGTACACGCAGTATTTT.

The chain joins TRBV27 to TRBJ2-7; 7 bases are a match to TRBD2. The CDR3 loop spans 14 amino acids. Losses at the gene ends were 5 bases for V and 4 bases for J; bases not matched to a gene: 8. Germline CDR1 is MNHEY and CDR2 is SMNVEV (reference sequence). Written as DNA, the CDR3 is TGTGCCAGCAGTCAACTAGCGAGTAATTACGAGCAGTACTTC. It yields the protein CASSQLASNYEQYF.

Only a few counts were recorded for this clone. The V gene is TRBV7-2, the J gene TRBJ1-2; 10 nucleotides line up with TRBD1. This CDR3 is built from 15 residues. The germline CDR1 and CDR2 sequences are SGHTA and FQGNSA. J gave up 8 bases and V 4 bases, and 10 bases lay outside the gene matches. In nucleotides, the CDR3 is TGTGCCAGCAGCTCATACCTGGGGACAGGGGAAGGCTACACCTTC. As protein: CASSSYLGTGEGYTF. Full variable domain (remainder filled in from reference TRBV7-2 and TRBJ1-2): GAGVSQSPSNKVTEKGKDVELRCDPISGHTALYWYRQSLGQGLEFLIYFQGNSAPDKSGLPSDRFSAERTGGSVSTLTIQRTQQEDSAVYLCASSSYLGTGEGYTFGSGTRLTVV.

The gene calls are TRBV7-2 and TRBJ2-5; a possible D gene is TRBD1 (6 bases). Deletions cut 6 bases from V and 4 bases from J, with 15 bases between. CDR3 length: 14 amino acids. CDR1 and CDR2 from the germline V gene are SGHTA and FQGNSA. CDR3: CASSRDRWGETQYF. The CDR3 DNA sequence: TGTGCCAGCAGTCGTGACAGGTGGGGAGAGACCCAGTACTTC.

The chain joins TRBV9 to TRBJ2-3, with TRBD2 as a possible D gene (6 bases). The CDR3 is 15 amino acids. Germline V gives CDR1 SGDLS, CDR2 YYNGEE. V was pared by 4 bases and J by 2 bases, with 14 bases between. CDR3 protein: CASSRLGTDTDTQYF. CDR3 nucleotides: TGTGCCAGCAGCAGACTAGGGACCGACACAGATACGCAGTATTTT.

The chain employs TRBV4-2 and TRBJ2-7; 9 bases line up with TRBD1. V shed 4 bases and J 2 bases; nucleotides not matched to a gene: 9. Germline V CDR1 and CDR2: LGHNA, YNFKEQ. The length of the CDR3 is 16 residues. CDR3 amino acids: CASSPSRDRVTYEQYF. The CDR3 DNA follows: TGTGCCAGCAGCCCCAGTCGGGACAGGGTTACCTACGAGCAGTACTTC.

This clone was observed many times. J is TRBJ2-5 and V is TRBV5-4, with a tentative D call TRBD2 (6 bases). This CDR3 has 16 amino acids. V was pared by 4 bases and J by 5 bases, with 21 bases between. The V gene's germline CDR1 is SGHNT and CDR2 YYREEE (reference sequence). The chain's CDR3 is CASSGGTLITTETQYF. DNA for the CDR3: TGTGCCAGCAGCGGCGGGACCTTAATAACCACGGAGACCCAGTACTTC.

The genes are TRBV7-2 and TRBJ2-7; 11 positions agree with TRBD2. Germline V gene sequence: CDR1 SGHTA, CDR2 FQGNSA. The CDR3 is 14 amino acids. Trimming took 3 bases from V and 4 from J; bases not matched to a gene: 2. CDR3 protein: CASSFSGRAYEQYF. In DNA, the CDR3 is TGTGCCAGCAGCTTTAGCGGGAGGGCTTACGAGCAGTACTTC.

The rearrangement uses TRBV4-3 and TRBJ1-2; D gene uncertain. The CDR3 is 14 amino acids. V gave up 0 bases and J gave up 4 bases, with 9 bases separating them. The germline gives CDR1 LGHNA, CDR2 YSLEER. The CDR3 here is CASSQEEQIYGYTF. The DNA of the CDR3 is TGCGCCAGCAGCCAAGAAGAACAGATCTATGGCTACACCTTC.

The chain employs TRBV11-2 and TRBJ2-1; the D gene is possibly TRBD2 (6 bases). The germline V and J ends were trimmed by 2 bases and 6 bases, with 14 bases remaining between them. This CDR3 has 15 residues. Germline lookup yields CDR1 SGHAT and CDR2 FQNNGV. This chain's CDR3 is CASSLTAGLLNEQFF. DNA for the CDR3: TGTGCCAGCAGCTTAACCGCGGGACTTCTCAATGAGCAGTTCTTC.

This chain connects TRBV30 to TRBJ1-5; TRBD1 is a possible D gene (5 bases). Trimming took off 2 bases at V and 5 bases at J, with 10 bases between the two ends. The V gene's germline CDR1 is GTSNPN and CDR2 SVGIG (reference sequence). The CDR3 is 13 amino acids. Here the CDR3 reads CAWSSRGDQPQHF. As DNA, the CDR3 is TGTGCCTGGAGTTCGCGGGGGGATCAGCCCCAGCATTTT.

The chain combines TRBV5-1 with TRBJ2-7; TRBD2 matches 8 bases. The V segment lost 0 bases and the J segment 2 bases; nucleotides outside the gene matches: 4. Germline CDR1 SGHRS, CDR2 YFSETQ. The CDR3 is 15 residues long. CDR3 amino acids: CASSLDIAGPYEQYF. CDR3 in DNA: TGCGCCAGCAGCTTGGATATAGCGGGACCCTACGAGCAGTACTTC.

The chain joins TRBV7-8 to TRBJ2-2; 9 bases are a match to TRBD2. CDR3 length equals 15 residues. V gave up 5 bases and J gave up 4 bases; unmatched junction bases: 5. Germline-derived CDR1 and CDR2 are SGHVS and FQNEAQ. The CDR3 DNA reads TGTGCCAGCAGCCTGAGGACTAGCGCCACCGGGGAGCTGTTTTTT. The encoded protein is CASSLRTSATGELFF.

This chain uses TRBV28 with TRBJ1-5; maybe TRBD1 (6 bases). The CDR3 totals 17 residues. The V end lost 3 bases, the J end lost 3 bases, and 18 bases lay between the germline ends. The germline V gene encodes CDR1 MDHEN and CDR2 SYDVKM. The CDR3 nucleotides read TGTGCCAGCAGTTTGGGCAGGGGCCGCAATCTCAATCAGCCCCAGCATTTT. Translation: CASSLGRGRNLNQPQHF.

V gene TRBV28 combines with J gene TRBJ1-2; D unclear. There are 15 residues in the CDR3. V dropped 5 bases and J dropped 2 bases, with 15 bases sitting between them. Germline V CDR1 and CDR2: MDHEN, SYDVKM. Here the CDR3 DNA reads TGTGCCAGCAGTCTTCGACTCGGCGGGAACTATGGCTACACCTTC. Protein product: CASSLRLGGNYGYTF.

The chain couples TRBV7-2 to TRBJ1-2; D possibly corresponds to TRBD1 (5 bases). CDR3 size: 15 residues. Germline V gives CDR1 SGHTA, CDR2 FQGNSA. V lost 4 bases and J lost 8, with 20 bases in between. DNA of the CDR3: TGTGCCAGCAGCTCACGACAGACAGCACAGAGCGGCTACACCTTC. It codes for CASSSRQTAQSGYTF.

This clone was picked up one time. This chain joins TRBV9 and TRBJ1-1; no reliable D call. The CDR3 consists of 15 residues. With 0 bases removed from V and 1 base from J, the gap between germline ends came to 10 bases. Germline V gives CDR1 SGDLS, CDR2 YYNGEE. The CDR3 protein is CASSVVGGGNTEAFF. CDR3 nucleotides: TGTGCCAGCAGCGTAGTAGGAGGCGGGAACACTGAAGCTTTCTTT.

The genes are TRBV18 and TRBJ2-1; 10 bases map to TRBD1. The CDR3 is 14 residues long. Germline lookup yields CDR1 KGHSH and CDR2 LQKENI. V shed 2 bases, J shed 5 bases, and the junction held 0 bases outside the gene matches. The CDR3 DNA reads TGTGCCAGCTCACCAGGACAGGGGGACAATGAGCAGTTCTTC. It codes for CASSPGQGDNEQFF.

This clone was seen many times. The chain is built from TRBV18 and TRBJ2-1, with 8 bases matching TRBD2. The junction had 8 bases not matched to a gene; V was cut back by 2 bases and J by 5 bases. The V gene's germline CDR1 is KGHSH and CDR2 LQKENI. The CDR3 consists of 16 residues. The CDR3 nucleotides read TGTGCCAGCTCACCAACTCTAGCGGGCTTGAACAATGAGCAGTTCTTC. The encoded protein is CASSPTLAGLNNEQFF.

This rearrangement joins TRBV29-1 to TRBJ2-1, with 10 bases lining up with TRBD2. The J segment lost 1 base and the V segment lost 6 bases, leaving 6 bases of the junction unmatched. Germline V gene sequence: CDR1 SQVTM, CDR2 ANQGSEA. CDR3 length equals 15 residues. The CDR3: CSVAKLAGSYNEQFF. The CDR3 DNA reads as TGCAGCGTCGCCAAACTAGCGGGGTCCTACAATGAGCAGTTCTTC.

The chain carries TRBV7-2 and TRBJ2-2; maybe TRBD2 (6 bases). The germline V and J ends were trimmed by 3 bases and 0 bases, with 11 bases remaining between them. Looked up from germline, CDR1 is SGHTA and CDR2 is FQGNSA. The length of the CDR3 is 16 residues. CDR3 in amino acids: CASSFSSGSNTGELFF. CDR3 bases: TGTGCCAGCAGCTTCTCCAGCGGGTCGAACACCGGGGAGCTGTTTTTT.

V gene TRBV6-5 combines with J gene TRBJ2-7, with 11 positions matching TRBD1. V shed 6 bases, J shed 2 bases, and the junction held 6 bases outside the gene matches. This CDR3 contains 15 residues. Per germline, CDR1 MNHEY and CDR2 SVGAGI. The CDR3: CASSPGGQGAYEQYF. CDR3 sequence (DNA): TGTGCCAGCAGCCCCGGGGGACAGGGGGCCTACGAGCAGTACTTC.

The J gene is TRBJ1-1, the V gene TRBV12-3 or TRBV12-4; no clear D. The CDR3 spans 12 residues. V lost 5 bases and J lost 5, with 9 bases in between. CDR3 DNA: TGTGCCAGCAGTGTACTTGGTACTGAAGCTTTCTTT. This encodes CASSVLGTEAFF.

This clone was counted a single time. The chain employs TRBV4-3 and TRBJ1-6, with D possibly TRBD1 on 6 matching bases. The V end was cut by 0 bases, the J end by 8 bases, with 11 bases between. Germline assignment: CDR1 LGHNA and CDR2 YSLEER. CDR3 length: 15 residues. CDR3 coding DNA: TGCGCCAGCAGCCAAGATCAACAGGGCGATTCACCCCTCCACTTT. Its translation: CASSQDQQGDSPLHF.

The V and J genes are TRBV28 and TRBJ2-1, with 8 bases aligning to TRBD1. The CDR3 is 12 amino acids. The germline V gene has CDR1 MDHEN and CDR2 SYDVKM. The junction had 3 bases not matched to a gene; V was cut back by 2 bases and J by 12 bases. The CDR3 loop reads CASSLGQGGQFF. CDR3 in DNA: TGTGCCAGCAGTTTAGGACAGGGCGGGCAGTTCTTC. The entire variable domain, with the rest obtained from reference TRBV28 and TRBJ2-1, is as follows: DVKVTQSSRYLVKRTGEKVFLECVQDMDHENMFWYRQDPGLGLRLIYFSYDVKMKEKGDIPEGYSVSREKKERFSLILESASTNQTSMYLCASSLGQGGQFFGPGTRLTVL.